What follows describes a single T cell receptor (beta chain). Its antigen remains unknown. Trimming removed 5 bases at V and 7 bases at J, with 11 bases between. Germline CDR1 reads MNHEY; CDR2 reads SVGAGI. This CDR3 has 12 amino acids. This sample is part of a study of CD8 T cells in ankylosing spondylitis. Study-level points and caveats: What appeared characteristic of ankylosing spondylitis blood was a TCR beta motif of fewer than ten highly homologous variants.

TCRdb passed the 5' RACE reads through MiXCR, listing each CDR3 protein once. The data contain 130,000 or so distinct CDR3 sequences, roughly 18% of them seen just once; the ten biggest clones take up roughly 30%. The V gene is TRBV6-5, the J gene TRBJ1-1, with a tentative D call TRBD1 (6 bases). The sample was blood, either unsorted or a sorted T cell fraction (not recorded which). This clonotype was sampled from a male donor with ankylosing spondylitis. In nucleotides, the CDR3 is TGTGCCAGCAGTCCGAACAGGGTTGAAGCTTTCTTT. Amino acids: CASSPNRVEAFF.